This TCR beta chain was identified in a study of control samples from healthy donors and cancer patients. Method: immunoSEQ multiplex PCR; TCRdb's copy keeps in-frame clones and lacks some. The data contain fewer than 200,000 clones, approximately 86% of them singletons. V shed 6 bases and J shed 3 bases, with 11 bases lying between them. Germline CDR1 and CDR2: SGHVS and FNYEAQ. This CDR3 has 14 amino acids. The specimen was blood. This sequence originates from a woman in her twenties or thirties in good health. This chain links TRBV7-6 with TRBJ1-4, with unresolved D. The CDR3 region is CASSPRTANEKLFF. DNA for the CDR3: TGTGCCAGCAGTCCCAGGACGGCTAATGAAAAACTGTTTTTT.